This TCR beta chain stems from a study of blood T cell repertoires in COVID-19. Study-level background: T cells, B-cell-depleted T cells, or PBMCs supplied cDNA or gDNA.

The CDR3 is 13 amino acids. CDR1 is SNHLY and CDR2 is FYNNEI in the germline V gene. Trimming shortened V by 3 bases and J by 7 bases, and 12 bases separated the two germline ends. Under the authors' procedure: Reference gene primer amplification gave nucleated cell count estimates. Produced via immunoSEQ multiplex PCR; TCRdb's table is partial and in-frame only. The V and J calls and clone size were taken over from that table, and D and trimming were inferred from the DNA. The sample consists of roughly 250,000 clones, around 79% of them appearing once. The chain uses TRBV2 and TRBJ1-2, with TRBD1 as a possible D gene (6 bases). Material for sequencing was peripheral blood. The source is a woman older than 75 with acute or convalescent COVID-19. CDR3: CASSDRGVSGYTF. The DNA of the CDR3 is TGTGCCAGCAGTGACAGGGGAGTTAGTGGCTACACCTTC.